This is a list of T cell receptor beta chains from one sample in a study of blood T cell repertoires in COVID-19. Sequencing used immunoSEQ multiplex PCR; TCRdb keeps in-frame clones, though not all of them. The sample holds under 100,000 clones, roughly 80% seen once. Sequenced sample: peripheral blood. These receptors came from a man aged 80 or over with active or convalescent COVID-19. The conserved cysteine and the conserved F or W are not part of the CDR3 here. Each record gives: CDR3 protein, V gene, clone size. The size entry is marked missing in some rows and otherwise reads once, few, many or a size class.

ASSLRTLQNMNTEAF	TRBV5-1	-
ASSFYWSHEQF	TRBV5-6	-
ASSVPETGGSYEQY	TRBV6-1	-
ASSLSLNQPQH	TRBV7-2	-
ASRGTPYEQY	TRBV12-3/TRBV12-4	-
ASTPWTGGAGANVLT	TRBV5-1	-
ASSMAKGDEKLF	TRBV19	once
ASSPTRTGPNTEAF	TRBV7-9	few
ASSWDWTGEKLF	TRBV5-5	-
ASSLTPKRDRVFHEQY	TRBV6-6	-
ASSPQGGREAF	TRBV5-6	-
ATMNGLSTDTQY	TRBV15	-
ASSLRSGTGVNNEQF	TRBV7-9	-
ASSFNRDNEQF	TRBV7-2	few
AWSRQGRDEQY	TRBV30	once
ASSHRTAGANEKLF	TRBV3-1/TRBV3-2	-
ASSRYRSDRASTDTQY	TRBV4-1	-
ASSRDRDTEAF	TRBV7-7	-
ASNRGGGNTEAF	TRBV3-1/TRBV3-2	-
ASSITGVPLDGYT	TRBV19	-
ATSGSGGQGSNQPQH	TRBV24-1	-
ASSSSGGPPDTQY	TRBV7-2	-
ASSLTQAKETQY	TRBV5-1	few
ASSWGPAGGQRETQY	TRBV7-2	-
ASSLGGQLSSYEQY	TRBV7-8	-
ASARTGDYGYT	TRBV18	-
ASSSGQEYYEQY	TRBV7-2	-
ASSPGTGGLYEQY	TRBV19	-
ASSDTAEGGTGELF	TRBV6-4	-
ASNPDREEGEAF	TRBV6-5	-
ASSQDGTVRTNEKLF	TRBV4-3	-
ASSLRPGETGWADTQY	TRBV27	-
ASSSGTFLQETQY	TRBV7-9	-
ASSWTTTEAF	TRBV12-3/TRBV12-4	-
ASSGEGETQY	TRBV9	-
AWSVRPAVGMNTEAF	TRBV30	-
ASSSRSGAYEQY	TRBV3-1/TRBV3-2	-
ASRYREGYT	TRBV2	-
AWRPGGSQIQPQH	TRBV30	many
ASSEGRGQGQPQH	TRBV6-1	-
ASSYSGGGYNERF	TRBV6-2/TRBV6-3	-
ASSRGREWDGYT	TRBV2	few
ATQGVNGNTIY	TRBV10-3	-
AWSSSHYEQY	TRBV30	-
ASSRDRTGANEQY	TRBV2	-
ASSKAGNTEAF	TRBV11-2	-
AIRSGTSGVEQY	TRBV10-3	-
ASIDRVDSNQPQH	TRBV19	-
ASSQRTSGKETQY	TRBV14	few
ASTSGRLAGGIYEQY	TRBV27	-
ASSLLGGQGDRDGYT	TRBV27	-
ARTESEQF	TRBV21-1	-
ASSVTSGGPSGTQY	TRBV6-1	-